This is a list of T cell receptor beta chains from one sample in a study of CD4 T cells in relation to SARS-CoV-2 and coronaviruses. Their antigens remain unidentified. Clones were read by immunoSEQ multiplex PCR, and TCRdb kept only the in-frame ones, dropping some. The sample carries approximately 20,000 clones, around 68% recorded once. The sequenced material came from CD4+ T cells from PBMCs, cultured in vitro. These receptors all stem from a human donor in good health. Both conserved end residues are part of each CDR3. A D gene is named only where the DNA matches it firmly. Rows may omit the clone size; those that give it use once, few, many or a size class.

TRBJ1-2 | . | TRBV9 | 16 | few | CASATALQPASDGYTF | TGTGCCAGCGCAACTGCACTGCAGCCGGCTAGTGATGGCTACACCTTC
TRBJ1-1 | . | TRBV24-1 | 13 | . | CATSDGENTEAFF | TGTGCCACCAGTGATGGGGAAAACACTGAAGCTTTCTTT
TRBJ2-2 | TRBD1 | TRBV24-1 | 15 | . | CATSDGTGNTGELFF | TGTGCCACCAGTGACGGGACAGGCAACACCGGGGAGCTGTTTTTT
TRBJ2-7 | TRBD2 | TRBV3-1/TRBV3-2 | 17 | medium-sized | CASSSPVEREPSDEQYF | TGTGCCAGCAGCTCGCCGGTGGAGCGGGAACCCTCGGACGAGCAGTACTTC
TRBJ1-2 | TRBD1 | TRBV7-9 | 17 | few | CASSLWTGNSPNYGYTF | TGTGCCAGCAGCCTCTGGACAGGGAATAGTCCTAACTATGGCTACACCTTC
TRBJ1-4 | . | TRBV7-9 | 16 | once | CASSLGGLRSNEKLFF | TGTGCCAGCAGCTTAGGGGGACTCCGCTCAAATGAAAAACTGTTTTTT
TRBJ2-7 | TRBD2 | TRBV7-8 | 15 | . | CASSLNPSGIYEQYF | TGTGCCAGCAGCTTAAATCCTAGCGGGATTTACGAGCAGTACTTC
TRBJ2-2 | TRBD2 | TRBV4-2 | 17 | . | CASSQEGLAANTGELFF | TGTGCCAGCAGCCAAGAGGGACTAGCAGCGAACACCGGGGAGCTGTTTTTT
TRBJ2-7 | TRBD1 | TRBV10-2 | 14 | . | CASSVRDRGCEQYF | TGCGCCAGCAGCGTTAGGGACAGGGGTTGCGAGCAGTACTTC
TRBJ2-3 | TRBD2 | TRBV5-1 | 15 | . | CASSLKRGGTDTQYF | TGCGCCAGCAGCTTGAAGCGGGGTGGCACAGATACGCAGTATTTT